One and the same sample provided the 5 T cell receptor beta chains below, sequenced in a study of T cell responses to AZD1222 COVID-19 vaccine. Sequencing used immunoSEQ multiplex PCR; TCRdb keeps in-frame clones, though not all of them. The sample lists 200,000 or so clones, about 90% occurring once. The sample was peripheral blood, taken on day 0 of MenACWY control vaccination. The receptors were sampled from an adult in good health.

The chain employs TRBV4-3 and TRBJ2-7, with 9 bases lining up with TRBD1. This CDR3 spans 15 amino acids. Germline V CDR1 and CDR2: LGHNA, YSLEER. V was clipped by 3 bases and J by 3 bases; unmatched bases: 6. DNA for the CDR3: TGCGCCAGCAGCCAGGGGACAGGGCAAGTCTACGAGCAGTACTTC. This translates into CASSQGTGQVYEQYF.

The gene calls are TRBV2 and TRBJ2-5, with 12 bases fitting TRBD2. The J segment lost 4 bases and the V segment lost 2 bases, leaving 2 bases of the junction unmatched. The CDR3 covers 15 residues. The V gene's germline CDR1 is SNHLY and CDR2 FYNNEI. The CDR3 protein is CASSELAGGSETQYF. The CDR3, as DNA: TGTGCCAGCAGTGAACTAGCGGGGGGGTCAGAGACCCAGTACTTC. The whole variable domain, remainder taken from reference TRBV2 and TRBJ2-5, is EPEVTQTPSHQVTQMGQEVILRCVPISNHLYFYWYRQILGQKVEFLVSFYNNEISEKSEIFDDQFSVERPDGSNFTLKIRSTKLEDSAMYFCASSELAGGSETQYFGPGTRLLVL.

This chain joins TRBV18 and TRBJ1-1, with TRBD1 matching 8 bases. This CDR3 contains 16 residues. Germline V gene data show CDR1 as KGHSH and CDR2 as LQKENI. J was trimmed by 4 bases and V by 3 bases; bases with no gene match: 10. The CDR3 here is CASSPKGTGLGTEAFF. The CDR3 DNA reads as TGTGCCAGCTCACCGAAAGGGACAGGTTTGGGCACTGAAGCTTTCTTT.

V usage is TRBV28 and J usage is TRBJ2-7; 9 nucleotides align to TRBD2. Germline V gives CDR1 MDHEN, CDR2 SYDVKM. CDR3 size: 17 residues. V shed 3 bases, J shed 0 bases, and the junction held 9 bases outside the gene matches. The CDR3 DNA reads as TGTGCCAGCAGTTTCCCACTAGCGGGTCCGAGCTCCTACGAGCAGTACTTC. Its protein product is CASSFPLAGPSSYEQYF.

The rearrangement links TRBV28 to TRBJ1-6; the D gene is possibly TRBD1 (5 bases). Germline assignment: CDR1 MDHEN and CDR2 SYDVKM. Trimming removed 6 bases from V and 10 bases from J, with 16 bases in between. The CDR3 is 14 amino acids. CDR3 in amino acids: CASSQPGGTSPLHF. The DNA for the CDR3 is TGTGCCAGCAGCCAGCCGGGGGGGACCTCACCCCTCCACTTT.